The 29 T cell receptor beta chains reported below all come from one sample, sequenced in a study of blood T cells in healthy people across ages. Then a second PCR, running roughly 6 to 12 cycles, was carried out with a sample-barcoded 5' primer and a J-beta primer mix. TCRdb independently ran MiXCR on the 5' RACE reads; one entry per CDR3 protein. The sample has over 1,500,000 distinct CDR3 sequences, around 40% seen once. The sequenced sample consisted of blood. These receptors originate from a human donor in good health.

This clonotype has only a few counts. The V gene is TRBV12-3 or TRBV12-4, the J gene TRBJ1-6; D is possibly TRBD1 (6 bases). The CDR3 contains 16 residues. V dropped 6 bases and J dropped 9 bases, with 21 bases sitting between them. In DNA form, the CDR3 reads TGTGCCAGCAGACCGGGGTCGGGACAAGCGGGTTCACCCCTCCACTTT. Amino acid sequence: CASRPGSGQAGSPLHF.

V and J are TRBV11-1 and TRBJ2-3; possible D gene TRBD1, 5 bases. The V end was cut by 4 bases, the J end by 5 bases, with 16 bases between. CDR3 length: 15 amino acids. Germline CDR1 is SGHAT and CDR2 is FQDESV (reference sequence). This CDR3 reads CASSSNGHLGDTQYF. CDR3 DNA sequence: TGTGCCAGCAGCTCCAACGGACATCTGGGAGATACGCAGTATTTT.

The CDR3 DNA is TGTGCCAGCAGCCCATGGGGGGAACGTATGGGCAATCAGCCCCAGCATTTT. It translates to CASSPWGERMGNQPQHF. This chain uses TRBV7-2 with TRBJ1-5; TRBD1 is a possible D gene (5 bases). CDR1 is SGHTA, CDR2 FQGNSA, per germline. The V gene lost 5 bases and the J gene lost 2 bases, with 19 bases spanning the gap. The CDR3 runs to 17 residues. The whole variable domain, remainder taken from reference TRBV7-2 and TRBJ1-5, is GAGVSQSPSNKVTEKGKDVELRCDPISGHTALYWYRQSLGQGLEFLIYFQGNSAPDKSGLPSDRFSAERTGGSVSTLTIQRTQQEDSAVYLCASSPWGERMGNQPQHFGDGTRLSIL.

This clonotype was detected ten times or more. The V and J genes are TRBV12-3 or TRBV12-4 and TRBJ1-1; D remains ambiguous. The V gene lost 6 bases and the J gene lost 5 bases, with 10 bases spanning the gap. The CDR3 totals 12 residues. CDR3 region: CASSPVGTEAFF. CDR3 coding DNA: TGTGCCAGCAGCCCCGTTGGGACTGAAGCTTTCTTT.

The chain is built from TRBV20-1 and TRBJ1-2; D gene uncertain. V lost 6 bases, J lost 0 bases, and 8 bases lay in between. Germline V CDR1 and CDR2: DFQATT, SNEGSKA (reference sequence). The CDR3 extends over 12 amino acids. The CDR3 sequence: CSASHTNYGYTF. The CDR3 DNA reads TGCAGTGCCAGCCATACTAACTATGGCTACACCTTC.

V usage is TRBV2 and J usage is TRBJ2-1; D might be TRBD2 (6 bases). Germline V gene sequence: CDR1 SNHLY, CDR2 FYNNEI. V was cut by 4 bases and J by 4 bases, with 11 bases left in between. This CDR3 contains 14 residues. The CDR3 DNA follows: TGTGCCAGCAGTGGGGAGGAGGCGTACAATGAGCAGTTCTTC. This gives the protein CASSGEEAYNEQFF. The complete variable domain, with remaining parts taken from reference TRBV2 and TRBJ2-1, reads EPEVTQTPSHQVTQMGQEVILRCVPISNHLYFYWYRQILGQKVEFLVSFYNNEISEKSEIFDDQFSVERPDGSNFTLKIRSTKLEDSAMYFCASSGEEAYNEQFFGPGTRLTVL.

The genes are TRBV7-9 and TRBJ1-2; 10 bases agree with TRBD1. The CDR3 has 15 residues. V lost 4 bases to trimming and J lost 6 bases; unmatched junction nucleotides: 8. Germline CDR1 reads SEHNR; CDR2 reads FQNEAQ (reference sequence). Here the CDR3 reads CASSSTGTGAHGYTF. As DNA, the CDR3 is TGTGCCAGCAGCTCTACCGGGACAGGGGCCCATGGCTACACCTTC.

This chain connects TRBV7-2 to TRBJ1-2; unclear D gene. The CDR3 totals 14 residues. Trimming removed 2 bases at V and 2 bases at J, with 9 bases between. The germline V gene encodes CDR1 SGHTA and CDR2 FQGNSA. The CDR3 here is CASSLTFDNYGYTF. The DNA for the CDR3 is TGTGCCAGCAGCTTAACTTTTGACAACTATGGCTACACCTTC.

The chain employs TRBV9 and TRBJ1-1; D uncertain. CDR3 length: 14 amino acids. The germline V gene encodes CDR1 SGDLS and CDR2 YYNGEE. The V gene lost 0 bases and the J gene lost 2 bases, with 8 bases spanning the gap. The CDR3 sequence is CASSVEPANTEAFF. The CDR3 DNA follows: TGTGCCAGCAGCGTAGAGCCAGCTAACACTGAAGCTTTCTTT.

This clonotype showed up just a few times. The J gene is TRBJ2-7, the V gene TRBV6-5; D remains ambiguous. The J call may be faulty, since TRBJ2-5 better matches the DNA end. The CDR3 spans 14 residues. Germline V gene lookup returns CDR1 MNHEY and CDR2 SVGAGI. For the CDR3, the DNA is TGTGCCAGCAGTTACAACAGCCCTCAAGAGACCCAGTACTTC. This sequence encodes CASSYNSPQETQYF.

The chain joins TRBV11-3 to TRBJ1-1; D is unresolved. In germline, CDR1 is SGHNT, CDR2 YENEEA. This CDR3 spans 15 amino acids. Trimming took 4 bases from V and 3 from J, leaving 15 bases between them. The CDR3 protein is CASSYGPPGDTEAFF. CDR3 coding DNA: TGTGCCAGCAGCTACGGGCCTCCCGGAGACACTGAAGCTTTCTTT.

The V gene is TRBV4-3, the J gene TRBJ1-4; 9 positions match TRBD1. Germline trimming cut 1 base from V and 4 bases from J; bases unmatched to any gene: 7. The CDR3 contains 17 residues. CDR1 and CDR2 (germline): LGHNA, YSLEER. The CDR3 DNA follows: TGCGCCAGCAGCCAAGTGGGGACAGGGAATTATAATGAAAAACTGTTTTTT. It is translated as CASSQVGTGNYNEKLFF.

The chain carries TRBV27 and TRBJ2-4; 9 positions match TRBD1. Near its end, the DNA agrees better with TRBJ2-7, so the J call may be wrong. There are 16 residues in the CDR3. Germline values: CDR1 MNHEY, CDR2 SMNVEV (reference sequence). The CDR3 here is CASSLSLRDREREQYF. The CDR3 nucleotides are TGTGCCAGCAGTTTATCGCTCCGGGACAGGGAGCGCGAGCAGTACTTC.

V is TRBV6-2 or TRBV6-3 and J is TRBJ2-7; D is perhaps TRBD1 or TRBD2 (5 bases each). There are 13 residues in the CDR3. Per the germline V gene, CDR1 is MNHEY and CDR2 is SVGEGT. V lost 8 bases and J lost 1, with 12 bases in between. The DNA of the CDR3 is TGTGCCAGCGTTCCGGGGCAGTCCTACGAGCAGTACTTC. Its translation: CASVPGQSYEQYF.

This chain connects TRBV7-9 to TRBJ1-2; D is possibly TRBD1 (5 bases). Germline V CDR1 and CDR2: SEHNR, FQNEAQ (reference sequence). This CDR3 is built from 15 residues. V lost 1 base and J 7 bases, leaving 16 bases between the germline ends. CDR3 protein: CASSLGGEGVGGYTF. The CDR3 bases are TGTGCCAGCAGCTTAGGCGGTGAAGGGGTTGGTGGCTACACCTTC.

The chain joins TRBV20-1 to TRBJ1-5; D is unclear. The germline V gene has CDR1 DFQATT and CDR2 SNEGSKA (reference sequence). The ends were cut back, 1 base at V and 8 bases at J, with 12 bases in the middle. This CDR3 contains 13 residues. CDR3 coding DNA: TGCAGTGCTAGAGCCCCCTCCCAGGAGCCCCAGCATTTT. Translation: CSARAPSQEPQHF.

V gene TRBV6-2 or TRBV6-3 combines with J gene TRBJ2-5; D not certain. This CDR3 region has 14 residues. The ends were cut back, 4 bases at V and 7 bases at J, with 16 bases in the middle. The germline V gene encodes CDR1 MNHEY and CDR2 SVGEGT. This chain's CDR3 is CASSLMLLGGTQYF. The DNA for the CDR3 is TGTGCCAGCAGTTTGATGCTACTTGGTGGGACCCAGTACTTC.

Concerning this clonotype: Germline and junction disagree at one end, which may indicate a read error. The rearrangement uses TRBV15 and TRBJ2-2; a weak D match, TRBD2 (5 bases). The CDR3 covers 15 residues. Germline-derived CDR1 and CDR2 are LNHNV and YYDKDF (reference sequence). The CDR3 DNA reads TGTGCCACCAGCAGCCCATTCTCTAGGCCCGGGGAGCGGTTTTTT. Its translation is CATSSPFSRPGERFF.

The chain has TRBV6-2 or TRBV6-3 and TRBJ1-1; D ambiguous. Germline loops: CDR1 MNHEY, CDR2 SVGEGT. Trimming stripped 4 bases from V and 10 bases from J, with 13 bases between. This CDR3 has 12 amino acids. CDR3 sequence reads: CASSFPPVIAFF. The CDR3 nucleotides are TGTGCCAGCAGTTTTCCTCCTGTGATAGCTTTCTTT.

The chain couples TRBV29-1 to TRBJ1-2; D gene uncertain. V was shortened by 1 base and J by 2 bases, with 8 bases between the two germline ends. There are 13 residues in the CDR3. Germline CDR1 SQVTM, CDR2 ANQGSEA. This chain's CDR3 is CSVEGKKNYGYTF. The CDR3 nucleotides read TGCAGCGTTGAAGGGAAAAAGAACTATGGCTACACCTTC.

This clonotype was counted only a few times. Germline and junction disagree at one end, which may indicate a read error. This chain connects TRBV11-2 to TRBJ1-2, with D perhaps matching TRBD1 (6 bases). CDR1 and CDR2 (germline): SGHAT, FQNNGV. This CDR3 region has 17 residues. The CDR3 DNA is TGTGCCAGCAGGTTAGGGGGTCACCGGGACACTGACTATGGCTACACCTTC. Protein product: CASRLGGHRDTDYGYTF.

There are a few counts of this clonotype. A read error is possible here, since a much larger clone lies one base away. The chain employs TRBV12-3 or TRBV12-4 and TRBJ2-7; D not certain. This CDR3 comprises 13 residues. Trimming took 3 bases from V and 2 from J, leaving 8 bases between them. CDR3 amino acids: CASSFGRPYEQYF. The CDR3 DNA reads TGTGCCAGCAGTTTTGGCAGACCCTACGAGCAGTACTTC.

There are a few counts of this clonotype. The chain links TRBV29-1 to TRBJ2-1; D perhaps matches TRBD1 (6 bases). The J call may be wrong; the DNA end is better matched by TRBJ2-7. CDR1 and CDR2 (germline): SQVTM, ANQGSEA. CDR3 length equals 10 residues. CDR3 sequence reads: CSVQQGEQYF. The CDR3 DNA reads TGCAGCGTTCAACAGGGCGAGCAGTACTTC.

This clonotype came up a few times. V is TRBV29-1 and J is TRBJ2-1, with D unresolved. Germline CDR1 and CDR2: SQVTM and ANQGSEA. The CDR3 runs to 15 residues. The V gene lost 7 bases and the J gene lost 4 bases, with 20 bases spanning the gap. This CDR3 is CSAMARSPGYNEQFF. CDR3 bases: TGCAGCGCTATGGCCCGATCCCCCGGGTACAATGAGCAGTTCTTC.

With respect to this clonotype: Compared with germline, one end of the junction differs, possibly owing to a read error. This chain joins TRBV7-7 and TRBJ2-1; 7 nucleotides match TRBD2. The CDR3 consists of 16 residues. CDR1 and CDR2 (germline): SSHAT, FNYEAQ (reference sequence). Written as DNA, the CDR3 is TGTGCTAGCAGCTTCTTTAACAGCGGGGAGCACAATGAGCAGTTCTTC. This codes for CASSFFNSGEHNEQFF.

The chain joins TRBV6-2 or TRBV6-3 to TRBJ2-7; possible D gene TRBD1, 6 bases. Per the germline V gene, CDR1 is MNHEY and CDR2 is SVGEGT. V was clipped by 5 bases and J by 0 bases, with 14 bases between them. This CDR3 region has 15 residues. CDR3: CASSTHRVSSYEQYF. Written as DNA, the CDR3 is TGTGCCAGCAGTACCCACAGGGTGAGCTCCTACGAGCAGTACTTC.

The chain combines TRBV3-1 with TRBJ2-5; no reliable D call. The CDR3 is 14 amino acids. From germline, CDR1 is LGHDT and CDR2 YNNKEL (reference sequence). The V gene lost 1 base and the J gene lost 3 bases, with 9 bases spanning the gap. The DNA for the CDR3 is TGTGCCAGCAGCCAAGCAGGATCTGAAGAGACCCAGTACTTC. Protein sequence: CASSQAGSEETQYF.

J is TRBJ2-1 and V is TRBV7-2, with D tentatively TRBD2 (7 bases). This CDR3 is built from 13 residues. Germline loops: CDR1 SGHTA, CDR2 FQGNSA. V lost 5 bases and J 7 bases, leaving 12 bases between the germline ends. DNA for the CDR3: TGTGCCAGCAGCGCGGGGAGGGGGAATGAGCAGTTCTTC. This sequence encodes CASSAGRGNEQFF.

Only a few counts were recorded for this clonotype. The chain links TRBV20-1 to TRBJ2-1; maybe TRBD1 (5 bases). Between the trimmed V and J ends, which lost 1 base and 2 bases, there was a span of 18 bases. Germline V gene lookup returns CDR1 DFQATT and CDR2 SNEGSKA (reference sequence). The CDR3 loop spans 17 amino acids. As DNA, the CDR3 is TGCAGTGCTAGAGCAGGGTTGGTGGAAAGGGCCTACAATGAGCAGTTCTTC. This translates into CSARAGLVERAYNEQFF.